The entry that follows covers one TCR beta chain sequence. What it binds is unknown. Germline CDR1 reads SGHRS; CDR2 reads YFSETQ. The V and J ends lost 5 bases and 2 bases, in that order; junction bases with no gene match: 13. The CDR3 has 16 amino acids. The authors ran the immunoSEQ assay, v3.0, at survey level. The table came from immunoSEQ multiplex PCR; TCRdb's copy has only in-frame clones and leaves some out. This sample carries some 26,000 clones, around four fifths of them seen once, and the ten largest clones take 12% to 15%. The entry originates in a study of long-term antiretroviral therapy in people with HIV. Study results and limitations: Relative to control repertoires, HIV repertoires exhibited narrower CDR3 length ranges.

Source: unsorted PBMCs, taken 2.9 years after starting antiretroviral therapy. The TCR originated in a man aged 50 to 59 with HIV. The rearrangement links TRBV5-1 to TRBJ2-7; 7 bases match TRBD1. This CDR3 is CASSWDTGTVTYEQYF. In DNA, the CDR3 is TGCGCCAGCAGTTGGGACACCGGGACAGTAACCTACGAGCAGTACTTC.